This T cell receptor beta chain comes out of a study of blood T cells in healthy people across ages. Study observations and caveats: Older individuals had lower TCR beta diversity per million T cells (the decline was roughly linear).

Worth noting for this clonotype: Its antigen remains unidentified.

V was pared by 6 bases and J by 2 bases, with 17 bases between. This CDR3 comprises 14 residues. CDR1 DFQATT and CDR2 SNEGSKA come from the germline V gene (reference sequence). The use of a sample-barcoded 5' primer and a J-beta primer mix characterized a second PCR of roughly 6 to 11 cycles. TCRdb processed the 5' RACE reads anew with MiXCR; each CDR3 protein has one entry. The profile shows 1.5 million to 1.8 million distinct CDR3 sequences, about 42% of them singletons. Material for sequencing was blood. The sequence was collected from a woman aged 18-29 years in good health. The V and J genes are TRBV20-1 and TRBJ2-7; D is perhaps TRBD1 (6 bases). The CDR3 is CSAYVGGRAYEQYF. The CDR3 DNA reads TGCAGTGCCTATGTTGGGGGCCGGGCCTACGAGCAGTACTTC.